This TCR beta chain derives from a study of blood T cell repertoires in COVID-19. For the study at large: The United States, Italy and Spain supplied acute and convalescent COVID-19 samples.

This CDR3 has 16 amino acids. Germline CDR1 and CDR2: SGHDN and FVKESK. Trimming took 4 bases from V and 3 from J; bases not matched to a gene: 7. In the authors' methods: The authors estimated nucleated cell counts from reference gene primer amplification. The repertoire was sequenced with immunoSEQ multiplex PCR; TCRdb's copy has only in-frame clones and lacks some. V, J and clone size derive from that table, while D and trimming were established from the DNA sequence. The data show over 150,000 clones, approximately 88% seen once. All enrollees were roughly 18 to 90 years old and from some 24 US areas. Assignments of participants to cohorts depended upon their own reported clinical history.

The chain joins TRBV14 to TRBJ1-3; TRBD1 agrees at 9 bases. The receptor comes from a woman aged 18 to 35 who had recovered from COVID-19. Source material: PBMCs or T cells enriched from blood (not recorded which). CDR3 nucleotides: TGTGCCAGCAGCCCCCGGGACAGGGTTTATGGAAACACCATATATTTT. Amino acids: CASSPRDRVYGNTIYF.